These 10 T cell receptor beta chains were sequenced from one sample in a study of response to subunit inactivated influenza vaccine. TCRdb re-called the RT-PCR reads through MiXCR, storing one row per CDR3 protein. Seen here are fewer than 750,000 distinct CDR3 sequences, around 13% observed once, and the top ten hold 11%. The sequencing used PBMCs from blood, collected 11 to 12 days after vaccination. The receptors derive from a man aged 45-60 years who received an inactivated influenza vaccine.

This clonotype was seen more than once but under ten times. The chain joins TRBV5-1 to TRBJ2-1; weak D call: TRBD2 (5 bases). This CDR3 is 14 amino acids long. V was cut by 0 bases and J by 5 bases, with 9 bases left in between. Germline assignment: CDR1 SGHRS and CDR2 YFSETQ. The CDR3 DNA reads as TGCGCCAGCAGCTTGGTTGGTAGCGACAATGAGCAGTTCTTC. Residues: CASSLVGSDNEQFF.

This clonotype was found a few times. V usage is TRBV12-3 or TRBV12-4 and J usage is TRBJ1-1; no reliable D call. This CDR3 has 13 residues. Trimming stripped 6 bases from V and 1 base from J, with 9 bases between. CDR3 nucleotide sequence: TGTGCCAGCAGACTTAGAGCGAACACTGAAGCTTTCTTT. This codes for CASRLRANTEAFF.

The genes are TRBV6-1 and TRBJ2-4, with 8 bases fitting TRBD1. The V gene's germline CDR1 is MNHNS and CDR2 SASEGT. The V gene end was trimmed by 6 bases and the J gene end by 2 bases; junction bases not matched to a gene: 9. The CDR3 has 16 amino acids. The CDR3 DNA reads as TGTGCCAGCAGCCCCGGACAGGGTGGGCCCAAAAACATTCAGTACTTC. Protein product: CASSPGQGGPKNIQYF.

This clonotype was observed a handful of times. The chain employs TRBV6-1 and TRBJ2-7, with a tentative D call TRBD2 (5 bases). V dropped 4 bases and J dropped 9 bases, with 10 bases sitting between them. The CDR3 is made up of 11 amino acids. Germline-derived CDR1 and CDR2 are MNHNS and SASEGT. CDR3 region: CASSALEGQYF. The CDR3, as DNA: TGTGCCAGCAGTGCCCTCGAGGGGCAGTACTTC.

The chain couples TRBV28 to TRBJ2-2, with TRBD2 identical over 10 bases. Trimming cost V 4 bases and J 6 bases; bases outside gene matches: 8. Germline V gives CDR1 MDHEN, CDR2 SYDVKM. The CDR3 extends over 16 amino acids. CDR3 DNA sequence: TGTGCCAGCAGTTCACTAGCGGGAATCATCGCCGGGGAGCTGTTTTTT. It is translated as CASSSLAGIIAGELFF.

This clonotype was detected ten times or more. V usage is TRBV24-1 and J usage is TRBJ2-5; no clear D. Germline V gene data show CDR1 as KGHDR and CDR2 as SFDVKD. The CDR3 has 11 residues. Trimming cost V 0 bases and J 5 bases, with 0 bases left between them. The CDR3: CATSDLETQYF. The DNA for the CDR3 is TGTGCCACCAGTGATTTGGAGACCCAGTACTTC.

J is TRBJ2-1 and V is TRBV5-1, with 11 bases aligning to TRBD2. Germline CDR1 is SGHRS and CDR2 is YFSETQ. J was trimmed by 9 bases and V by 0 bases; bases with no gene match: 5. The CDR3 is 15 residues long. DNA for the CDR3: TGCGCCAGCAGCTTGGCTACTAGCGGGGGCGGTGAGCAGTTCTTC. This gives the protein CASSLATSGGGEQFF.

This clonotype was counted a few times. CDR3 bases: TGTGCCAGCAGCATTGGACTGAATCAGCCCCAGCATTTT. Residues: CASSIGLNQPQHF. The genes are TRBV6-1 and TRBJ1-5; no clear D gene. Germline values: CDR1 MNHNS, CDR2 SASEGT. With 6 bases removed from V and 4 bases from J, the gap between germline ends came to 10 bases. The CDR3 covers 13 residues.

This clonotype was observed a few times. The chain has TRBV18 and TRBJ2-1; no definite D call. Trimming shortened V by 2 bases and J by 6 bases, and 11 bases separated the two germline ends. The CDR3 contains 14 residues. Germline V gene data show CDR1 as KGHSH and CDR2 as LQKENI. CDR3 region: CASSPSVRPNEQFF. The CDR3 region has the DNA TGTGCCAGCTCACCAAGCGTCAGGCCCAATGAGCAGTTCTTC.

This chain joins TRBV20-1 and TRBJ2-5; TRBD1 agrees at 8 bases. Looked up from germline, CDR1 is DFQATT and CDR2 is SNEGSKA (reference sequence). Trimming took 5 bases from V and 4 from J; bases not matched to a gene: 6. CDR3 size: 13 residues. The CDR3, as DNA: TGCAGTGCTCCTAAACAGGGGGGAGAGACCCAGTACTTC. Its protein product is CSAPKQGGETQYF.